These 9 T cell receptor beta chains came from one sample sequenced in a study of OX40 agonist ivuxolimab in advanced cancers. The table came from immunoSEQ multiplex PCR; TCRdb's copy has only in-frame clones and leaves some out. This table holds 60,000 or so clones, approximately 86% found once. This sample comprised CD4+ or CD8+ T cells sorted from blood, obtained in a trial of the OX40 agonist ivuxolimab. These receptors all stem from an adult with an advanced solid tumor such as melanoma, head and neck, liver or kidney cancer.

The count of this clone is one. The V call is TRBV6-1, the J call TRBJ2-7; 9 bases fit TRBD2. V lost 3 bases and J lost 5; bases outside the gene matches: 5. This CDR3 comprises 14 residues. Germline V gives CDR1 MNHNS, CDR2 SASEGT. The CDR3 bases are TGTGCCAGCAGTGAGTTTGAGCGGGAGGACGAGCAGTACTTC. This codes for CASSEFEREDEQYF.

V and J are TRBV9 and TRBJ2-5, with D tentatively TRBD2 (6 bases). Germline-derived CDR1 and CDR2 are SGDLS and YYNGEE. CDR3 length equals 15 residues. The V end lost 3 bases, the J end lost 5 bases, and 17 bases lay between the germline ends. DNA of the CDR3: TGTGCCAGCAGCGCCGGGGACTCACCGGGGGAGACCCAGTACTTC. Its protein is CASSAGDSPGETQYF. Full variable domain (missing parts from reference TRBV9 and TRBJ2-5): DSGVTQTPKHLITATGQRVTLRCSPRSGDLSVYWYQQSLDQGLQFLIQYYNGEERAKGNILERFSAQQFPDLHSELNLSSLELGDSALYFCASSAGDSPGETQYFGPGTRLLVL.

CDR3 nucleotide sequence: TGTGCCAGCAGCTTAGATGTGGGAATGGACACCGGGGAGCTGTTTTTT. This codes for CASSLDVGMDTGELFF. The V gene is TRBV11-2, the J gene TRBJ2-2; D uncertain. This CDR3 has 16 residues. The V gene lost 0 bases and the J gene lost 3 bases, with 11 bases spanning the gap. Germline assignment: CDR1 SGHAT and CDR2 FQNNGV. Together with reference TRBV11-2 and TRBJ2-2, the CDR3 gives the full variable domain: EAGVAQSPRYKIIEKRQSVAFWCNPISGHATLYWYQQILGQGPKLLIQFQNNGVVDDSQLPKDRFSAERLKGVDSTLKIQPAKLEDSAVYLCASSLDVGMDTGELFFGEGSRLTVL.

This chain connects TRBV28 to TRBJ2-5; no definite D call. The CDR3 totals 15 residues. Trimming removed 5 bases at V and 1 base at J, with 14 bases between. The germline V gene encodes CDR1 MDHEN and CDR2 SYDVKM. Here the CDR3 DNA reads TGTGCCAGCAGTACCCGATACGGCAGCCAAGAGACCCAGTACTTC. Protein product: CASSTRYGSQETQYF.

CDR3 sequence: CASSPFNTNTEAFF. DNA of the CDR3: TGTGCCAGCTCACCTTTTAATACGAACACTGAAGCTTTCTTT. The chain couples TRBV18 to TRBJ1-1; no reliable D call. The germline V gene has CDR1 KGHSH and CDR2 LQKENI. Trimming left V 3 bases short and J 1 base short, with 9 bases between. This CDR3 has 14 residues.

Written as DNA, the CDR3 is TGTGCCAGCAGCATCCGACAGGGGGGGAATGAAAAACTGTTTTTT. Amino acid sequence: CASSIRQGGNEKLFF. The rearrangement joins TRBV7-8 to TRBJ1-4; 9 nucleotides line up with TRBD1. There are 15 residues in the CDR3. Losses at the gene ends were 5 bases for V and 5 bases for J; bases not matched to a gene: 6. Germline CDR1 is SGHVS and CDR2 is FQNEAQ.

This clone was seen just once. CDR3 protein: CASSSLGTGNSPLHF. CDR3 DNA: TGTGCCAGTAGTTCCCTGGGGACAGGGAATTCACCCCTCCACTTT. The chain combines TRBV19 with TRBJ1-6; TRBD1 matches 9 bases. V lost 5 bases, J lost 7 bases, and 6 bases stayed unmatched. Germline-derived CDR1 and CDR2 are LNHDA and SQIVND (reference sequence). This CDR3 region has 15 residues. The full variable domain, completed using reference TRBV19 and TRBJ1-6, is DGGITQSPKYLFRKEGQNVTLSCEQNLNHDAMYWYRQDPGQGLRLIYYSQIVNDFQKGDIAEGYSVSREKKESFPLTVTSAQKNPTAFYLCASSSLGTGNSPLHFGNGTRLTVT.

This sequence joins TRBV28 and TRBJ2-4, with 14 bases matching TRBD2. Germline-derived CDR1 and CDR2 are MDHEN and SYDVKM. Trimming at V came to 4 bases and at J to 7 bases, leaving 9 bases not matched to a gene. The CDR3 covers 17 residues. The CDR3 region has the DNA TGTGCCAGCAGTTCCGGGGGACTAGCGGGAGAGGGGAACATTCAGTACTTC. Translating gives CASSSGGLAGEGNIQYF.

The chain carries TRBV6-6 and TRBJ2-2; 7 bases are shared with TRBD1. Trimming cost V 7 bases and J 5 bases; bases outside gene matches: 7. This CDR3 is 14 amino acids long. Germline V gene lookup returns CDR1 MNHNY and CDR2 SVGAGI (reference sequence). CDR3 amino acids: CASNGAGGTGELFF. In DNA form, the CDR3 reads TGTGCCAGCAATGGCGCAGGGGGAACCGGGGAGCTGTTTTTT.